A single sample gave rise to the 29 T cell receptor beta chains below, sequenced in a study of early T cells in non-severe SARS-CoV-2 infection. In TCRdb, the 5' RACE reads were re-called with MiXCR into one record per CDR3 protein. Of 98,000 or so distinct CDR3 sequences in the sample, around 10% were seen once. Input material: whole blood. Receptors were obtained from an adult who was a healthcare worker with PCR-confirmed SARS-CoV-2 infection or an uninfected control (not recorded which).

This clonotype was detected a few times. The chain carries TRBV4-2 and TRBJ1-2; D gene uncertain. Trimming took 3 bases from V and 4 from J, leaving 15 bases between them. Germline assignment: CDR1 LGHNA and CDR2 YNFKEQ. This CDR3 is 15 amino acids long. CDR3 residues: CASSQDPTVTYGYTF. CDR3 nucleotide sequence: TGTGCCAGCAGCCAGGACCCCACAGTTACCTATGGCTACACCTTC.

The chain has TRBV9 and TRBJ2-1, with D perhaps matching TRBD2 (5 bases). Germline CDR1 is SGDLS and CDR2 is YYNGEE. V lost 4 bases, J lost 7 bases, and 18 bases lay in between. The CDR3 has 15 residues. The CDR3 spells CASSPRSTTGNEQFF. The CDR3 bases are TGTGCCAGCAGCCCCCGGTCCACTACGGGGAATGAGCAGTTCTTC.

In this sample, this clonotype turned up a few times. This sequence joins TRBV7-8 and TRBJ2-3, with TRBD2 matching 9 bases. V lost 3 bases to trimming and J lost 2 bases; unmatched junction nucleotides: 3. There are 15 residues in the CDR3. Germline V gene sequence: CDR1 SGHVS, CDR2 FQNEAQ. As DNA, the CDR3 is TGTGCCAGCAGCTTGCGGGAGGGCCTCACAGATACGCAGTATTTT. It yields the protein CASSLREGLTDTQYF.

The sample holds many counts of this clonotype. The chain employs TRBV10-1 and TRBJ2-1; a possible D gene is TRBD2 (6 bases). Looked up from germline, CDR1 is WNHNN and CDR2 is SYGVQD (reference sequence). The CDR3 length is 15 residues. V was pared by 5 bases and J by 9 bases, with 20 bases between. CDR3: CASSFAAGRTAEQFF. CDR3 bases: TGCGCCAGCAGTTTCGCGGCGGGGAGGACGGCTGAGCAGTTCTTC.

This clonotype has a handful of counts. The chain uses TRBV28 and TRBJ2-7, with D possibly called TRBD1 or TRBD2 (5 bases each). With 5 bases removed from V and 3 bases from J, the gap between germline ends came to 5 bases. This CDR3 has 11 residues. Germline CDR1 is MDHEN and CDR2 is SYDVKM. CDR3 amino acids: CASSGGYEQYF. For the CDR3, the DNA is TGTGCCAGCAGTGGGGGCTACGAGCAGTACTTC.

This clonotype was detected ten times or more. The CDR3 nucleotides are TGTGCCAGCAGCTCTCCCGGGACTAGCGGGGGGAGTGAGCAGTTCTTC. Its translation is CASSSPGTSGGSEQFF. The rearrangement links TRBV7-3 to TRBJ2-1; TRBD2 matches 15 bases. The CDR3 sequence is 16 residues long. In germline, CDR1 is SGHTA, CDR2 FQGTGA. Germline trimming cut 4 bases from V and 9 bases from J; bases unmatched to any gene: 7.

This clonotype was counted many times. The chain is built from TRBV19 and TRBJ2-2; no firm D call. The CDR3 length is 14 residues. CDR1 and CDR2 (germline): LNHDA, SQIVND (reference sequence). Trimming shortened V by 5 bases and J by 3 bases, and 10 bases separated the two germline ends. CDR3 amino acids: CASSWGPYTGELFF. DNA for the CDR3: TGTGCCAGTAGTTGGGGTCCTTACACCGGGGAGCTGTTTTTT.

The rearrangement links TRBV12-3 or TRBV12-4 to TRBJ2-7; tentatively, D is TRBD2 (5 bases). The V end lost 5 bases, the J end lost 2 bases, and 7 bases lay between the germline ends. CDR3 size: 12 residues. CDR3 nucleotide sequence: TGTGCCAGCAGTGGACTTGCCTACGAGCAGTACTTC. It yields the protein CASSGLAYEQYF.

There are many counts of this clonotype. The rearrangement joins TRBV18 to TRBJ1-1; 11 bases are a match to TRBD1. This CDR3 has 14 amino acids. Germline V gives CDR1 KGHSH, CDR2 LQKENI. Losses at the gene ends were 6 bases for V and 5 bases for J; bases not matched to a gene: 5. The CDR3 here is CASSRTGGETEAFF. CDR3 bases: TGTGCCAGCTCGCGGACAGGGGGCGAGACTGAAGCTTTCTTT. The full variable domain, in which reference TRBV18 and TRBJ1-1 provide the parts outside the CDR3, is NAGVMQNPRHLVRRRGQEARLRCSPMKGHSHVYWYRQLPEEGLKFMVYLQKENIIDESGMPKERFSAEFPKEGPSILRIQQVVRGDSAAYFCASSRTGGETEAFFGQGTRLTVV.

The chain has TRBV29-1 and TRBJ2-3; the D gene is possibly TRBD2 (5 bases). CDR3 length: 13 residues. Trimming pared 2 bases from V and 1 base from J, leaving 7 bases between. The V gene's germline CDR1 is SQVTM and CDR2 ANQGSEA. CDR3 nucleotides: TGCAGCGTTGAACCGCGGGGCACAGATACGCAGTATTTT. Protein sequence: CSVEPRGTDTQYF.

This clonotype showed up just a few times. The V gene is TRBV7-2, the J gene TRBJ1-1; maybe TRBD1 (5 bases). CDR3 length: 14 residues. Germline loops: CDR1 SGHTA, CDR2 FQGNSA. Trimming cost V 3 bases and J 1 base, with 9 bases left between them. CDR3 residues: CASSFRARNTEAFF. CDR3 DNA: TGTGCCAGCAGCTTCAGGGCACGGAACACTGAAGCTTTCTTT.

This clonotype has at least ten counts. The chain uses TRBV7-3 and TRBJ1-5; the D gene is possibly TRBD1 (5 bases). Trimming left V 3 bases short and J 7 bases short, with 10 bases between. The length of the CDR3 is 13 residues. The V gene's germline CDR1 is SGHTA and CDR2 FQGTGA. CDR3 in amino acids: CASSFGRDQPQHF. For the CDR3, the DNA is TGTGCCAGCAGCTTCGGCAGGGACCAGCCCCAGCATTTT.

Ten or more counts support this clonotype. This sequence joins TRBV28 and TRBJ2-2, with a weak D call TRBD2 (6 bases). V lost 7 bases, J lost 6 bases, and 18 bases lay in between. Germline V gene lookup returns CDR1 MDHEN and CDR2 SYDVKM. CDR3 length: 15 amino acids. The CDR3 DNA reads TGTGCCAGCACAAAAGTAACTAGCAGGGCCGGGGAGCTGTTTTTT. This sequence encodes CASTKVTSRAGELFF.

This clonotype showed up many times. The V and J genes are TRBV7-2 and TRBJ2-3, with 7 bases lining up with TRBD1. J was trimmed by 12 bases and V by 7 bases; bases with no gene match: 10. Germline loops: CDR1 SGHTA, CDR2 FQGNSA. The CDR3 sequence is 12 residues long. The CDR3 sequence: CASNLRGQIQYF. The CDR3, as DNA: TGTGCCAGCAATCTTAGGGGACAGATACAGTATTTT.

This clonotype occurred a few times. This rearrangement joins TRBV10-3 to TRBJ2-3; D is perhaps TRBD2 (6 bases). Trimming removed 3 bases from V and 1 base from J, with 11 bases in between. The CDR3 is 15 amino acids. Germline CDR1 reads ENHRY; CDR2 reads SYGVKD. The DNA for the CDR3 is TGTGCCATCAGTGAAGGTCGCGGGGGCACAGATACGCAGTATTTT. It is translated as CAISEGRGGTDTQYF.

This clonotype was detected a few times. The chain is built from TRBV5-1 and TRBJ1-5, with 7 bases matching TRBD1. The germline V gene encodes CDR1 SGHRS and CDR2 YFSETQ. CDR3 length: 15 residues. V dropped 0 bases and J dropped 1; count of bases not matched to a gene: 1. In DNA, the CDR3 is TGCGCCAGCAGCTTGGAGACAGGGAGCAATCAGCCCCAGCATTTT. Translated, it gives CASSLETGSNQPQHF.

This clonotype was seen repeatedly, ten times or more. This chain connects TRBV5-4 to TRBJ2-7; 7 bases map to TRBD1. J lost 6 bases, V lost 3 bases, and 6 bases had no gene match. In germline, CDR1 is SGHNT, CDR2 YYREEE (reference sequence). This CDR3 is built from 13 residues. CDR3 protein: CASSSTGTGEQYF. DNA for the CDR3: TGTGCCAGCAGCTCGACAGGGACGGGCGAGCAGTACTTC.

In its sample, this clonotype was seen a few times. The gene calls are TRBV2 and TRBJ1-1; the D is unclear. Germline V lookup: CDR1 SNHLY, CDR2 FYNNEI. V lost 6 bases and J 5 bases, leaving 13 bases between the germline ends. The CDR3 totals 13 residues. The CDR3 loop reads CASRIQPYTEAFF. The CDR3 DNA reads TGTGCCAGCAGGATACAACCGTATACTGAAGCTTTCTTT.

CDR3 region: CASSLGQTVNTEAFF. The CDR3 nucleotides read TGTGCCAGCAGCTTGGGACAGACAGTGAACACTGAAGCTTTCTTT. The V and J genes are TRBV5-4 and TRBJ1-1; TRBD1 is a possible D gene (5 bases). Germline CDR1 reads SGHNT; CDR2 reads YYREEE (reference sequence). The CDR3 consists of 15 residues. The germline V and J ends were trimmed by 0 bases and 0 bases, with 9 bases remaining between them.

The chain joins TRBV30 to TRBJ2-2, with 9 bases aligning to TRBD1. Trimming cost V 4 bases and J 4 bases; bases outside gene matches: 4. CDR1 is GTSNPN and CDR2 is SVGIG in the germline V gene (reference sequence). The CDR3 spans 14 residues. The CDR3 spells CAWKGTGRTGELFF. In DNA, the CDR3 is TGTGCCTGGAAAGGGACAGGGCGCACCGGGGAGCTGTTTTTT.

CDR3 sequence reads: CASSPSPDREEQYF. The CDR3 coding sequence is TGTGCCAGCAGCCCTTCCCCTGACAGGGAGGAGCAGTACTTC. V usage is TRBV7-3 and J usage is TRBJ2-7, with 7 bases identical to TRBD1. CDR1 and CDR2 from the germline V gene are SGHTA and FQGTGA. Trimming took 5 bases from V and 7 from J; bases not matched to a gene: 11. This CDR3 spans 14 amino acids.

This clonotype was seen only a few times. The V call is TRBV5-1, the J call TRBJ1-1; 8 nucleotides align to TRBD1. V lost 2 bases and J lost 2; bases outside the gene matches: 5. This CDR3 has 15 residues. Germline V lookup: CDR1 SGHRS, CDR2 YFSETQ. The CDR3 loop reads CASSFVRGQNTEAFF. The CDR3 DNA reads as TGCGCCAGCAGCTTCGTCAGGGGGCAAAACACTGAAGCTTTCTTT.

The V gene is TRBV7-2, the J gene TRBJ2-1; no reliable D call. The CDR3 consists of 13 residues. Germline lookup yields CDR1 SGHTA and CDR2 FQGNSA. Trimming took off 5 bases at V and 5 bases at J, with 10 bases between the two ends. The CDR3 nucleotides read TGTGCCAGCAGCCGTAACCGGGACAATGAGCAGTTCTTC. Amino acids: CASSRNRDNEQFF.

The chain joins TRBV12-3 or TRBV12-4 to TRBJ2-5; D gene ambiguous. The CDR3 sequence is 14 residues long. V gave up 2 bases and J gave up 5 bases, with 12 bases separating them. CDR3 protein: CASSLSTSGETQYF. DNA of the CDR3: TGTGCCAGCAGTTTATCAACATCCGGGGAGACCCAGTACTTC.

In this sample, this clonotype turned up many times. The V call is TRBV30, the J call TRBJ1-4, with 10 positions matching TRBD1. CDR3 length: 14 residues. Germline values: CDR1 GTSNPN, CDR2 SVGIG (reference sequence). Trimming cost V 5 bases and J 8 bases; bases outside gene matches: 8. CDR3 loop: CAWEGTGVQEKLFF. The CDR3 DNA reads as TGTGCCTGGGAGGGGACAGGGGTCCAGGAAAAACTGTTTTTT.

In its sample, this clonotype was seen many times. This sequence joins TRBV5-1 and TRBJ2-1; no clear D. The V gene's germline CDR1 is SGHRS and CDR2 YFSETQ. Trimming removed 0 bases at V and 1 base at J, with 11 bases between. The CDR3 is 16 residues long. The CDR3 reads CASSLDGELSYNEQFF. The CDR3 bases are TGCGCCAGCAGCTTGGACGGAGAACTTTCCTACAATGAGCAGTTCTTC.

The chain joins TRBV18 to TRBJ2-5, with unresolved D. Germline assignment: CDR1 KGHSH and CDR2 LQKENI. V lost 4 bases and J lost 2, with 5 bases in between. This CDR3 comprises 12 residues. The CDR3 DNA reads as TGTGCCAGCTCACGGATGCAAGAGACCCAGTACTTC. Residues: CASSRMQETQYF.

The J gene is TRBJ2-7, the V gene TRBV7-6; 10 bases fit TRBD2. V trimming: 3 bases; J trimming: 3 bases; junction bases outside the gene matches: 5. CDR1 and CDR2 from the germline V gene are SGHVS and FNYEAQ. The CDR3 length is 15 residues. The CDR3 DNA follows: TGTGCCAGCAGCTTTCGGACTAGCGGATTCTACGAGCAGTACTTC. It encodes CASSFRTSGFYEQYF. Full variable domain (remainder filled in from reference TRBV7-6 and TRBJ2-7): GAGVSQSPRYKVTKRGQDVALRCDPISGHVSLYWYRQALGQGPEFLTYFNYEAQQDKSGLPNDRFSAERPEGSISTLTIQRTEQRDSAMYRCASSFRTSGFYEQYFGPGTRLTVT.

The chain is built from TRBV30 and TRBJ1-1; D remains ambiguous. Germline lookup yields CDR1 GTSNPN and CDR2 SVGIG (reference sequence). With 8 bases removed from V and 6 bases from J, the gap between germline ends came to 28 bases. There are 16 residues in the CDR3. The CDR3 sequence: CATPLKRGGVGAEAFF. Here the CDR3 DNA reads TGTGCCACCCCCCTAAAGCGGGGAGGAGTCGGTGCTGAAGCTTTCTTT.